The 22 T cell receptor beta chains given below trace back to one sample, sequenced in a study of blood T cell repertoires in COVID-19. Clones were read by immunoSEQ multiplex PCR, and TCRdb kept only the in-frame ones, dropping some. The data show approximately 300,000 clones, over 75% seen once. Sequencing used peripheral blood. Receptor source: a woman in her thirties with COVID-19, enrolled during active disease.

The chain carries TRBV7-9 and TRBJ2-7; D remains unclear. V lost 6 bases, J lost 7 bases, and 19 bases lay in between. CDR1 and CDR2 (germline): SEHNR, FQNEAQ (reference sequence). This CDR3 contains 14 residues. The CDR3 DNA reads as TGTGCCAGCAGGCCCGAATTTGACTGGAATGAGCAGTACTTC. Its translation is CASRPEFDWNEQYF.

This clone has a handful of counts. The rearrangement joins TRBV6-5 to TRBJ1-1, with D uncertain. CDR1 and CDR2 (germline): MNHEY, SVGAGI. Trimming took off 7 bases at V and 5 bases at J, with 11 bases between the two ends. The CDR3 contains 12 residues. The CDR3 sequence is CASKSGRTEAFF. The CDR3, as DNA: TGTGCCAGCAAATCCGGGAGGACTGAAGCTTTCTTT.

The rearrangement links TRBV5-1 to TRBJ2-5; 7 bases match TRBD2. Germline V gene lookup returns CDR1 SGHRS and CDR2 YFSETQ. The length of the CDR3 is 14 residues. Losses at the gene ends were 2 bases for V and 2 bases for J; bases not matched to a gene: 3. The CDR3 loop is CASSLSGKQETQYF. The CDR3, as DNA: TGCGCCAGCAGCTTAAGCGGGAAACAAGAGACCCAGTACTTC.

The J gene is TRBJ1-1, the V gene TRBV5-1; 8 bases fit TRBD1. Looked up from germline, CDR1 is SGHRS and CDR2 is YFSETQ. This CDR3 contains 15 residues. The V segment lost 4 bases and the J segment 4 bases; nucleotides outside the gene matches: 9. This chain's CDR3 is CASSLLRGQFTEAFF. The DNA for the CDR3 is TGCGCCAGCAGCCTCCTCAGGGGGCAGTTCACTGAAGCTTTCTTT.

In nucleotides, the CDR3 is TGTGCCAGCAGTCCTGGGGGGACAGGGTACACCTTC. This encodes CASSPGGTGYTF. V usage is TRBV28 and J usage is TRBJ1-2; 9 bases fit TRBD1. The CDR3 spans 12 residues. Losses at the gene ends were 5 bases for V and 11 bases for J; bases not matched to a gene: 6. CDR1 and CDR2 from the germline V gene are MDHEN and SYDVKM.

J is TRBJ2-3 and V is TRBV6-4; D is unclear. Trimming took off 3 bases at V and 2 bases at J, with 6 bases between the two ends. The CDR3 is 13 residues long. From germline, CDR1 is MRHNA and CDR2 SNTAGT. The CDR3 sequence is CASSDGPTDTQYF. CDR3 nucleotides: TGTGCCAGCAGTGATGGCCCCACAGATACGCAGTATTTT.

With regard to this clone: This may come from a read error, since a much larger clone is one base off. V and J are TRBV13 and TRBJ2-3; 12 bases line up with TRBD2. The V segment lost 4 bases and the J segment 2 bases; nucleotides outside the gene matches: 1. The CDR3 is 15 residues long. Germline V gives CDR1 PRHDT, CDR2 FYEKMQ (reference sequence). The CDR3 here is CASSWTSGNTDTQYF. The CDR3 DNA reads TGTGCCAGCAGCTGGACTAGCGGGAACACAGATACGCAGTATTTT.

This rearrangement joins TRBV4-3 to TRBJ1-5; D ambiguous. Between the trimmed V and J ends, which lost 1 base and 1 base, there was a span of 8 bases. This CDR3 spans 15 amino acids. The V gene's germline CDR1 is LGHNA and CDR2 YSLEER. In nucleotides, the CDR3 is TGCGCCAGCAGCCAAGGGGCCTTAAGCAATCAGCCCCAGCATTTT. As protein: CASSQGALSNQPQHF.

This clone was counted only a few times. The chain recombines TRBV30 with TRBJ2-1; D may be TRBD1 (6 bases). V was pared by 3 bases and J by 6 bases, with 9 bases between. Germline CDR1 and CDR2: GTSNPN and SVGIG (reference sequence). There are 12 residues in the CDR3. CDR3 DNA: TGTGCCTGGAGCGCGACAGGCAATGAGCAGTTCTTC. Protein product: CAWSATGNEQFF.

This clone has more than one count but fewer than ten. The V and J genes are TRBV28 and TRBJ1-4; 11 bases line up with TRBD1. Germline CDR1 and CDR2: MDHEN and SYDVKM. The CDR3 runs 20 residues. V was clipped by 8 bases and J by 6 bases; unmatched bases: 23. Here the CDR3 reads CASHFRAIALDRGLDEKLFF. The CDR3 DNA follows: TGTGCCAGCCACTTTAGAGCCATAGCCCTGGACAGGGGGCTAGATGAAAAACTGTTTTTT.

The chain couples TRBV19 to TRBJ2-3, with TRBD2 as a possible D gene (5 bases). The CDR3 is made up of 14 amino acids. Trimming shortened V by 5 bases and J by 2 bases, and 11 bases separated the two germline ends. Germline CDR1 reads LNHDA; CDR2 reads SQIVND (reference sequence). The CDR3 here is CASSLPAATDTQYF. As DNA, the CDR3 is TGTGCCAGTAGTCTCCCAGCGGCCACAGATACGCAGTATTTT.

This clone was counted a single time. The rearrangement uses TRBV6-2 or TRBV6-3 and TRBJ2-5; D not certain. Trimming removed 3 bases at V and 4 bases at J, with 3 bases between. CDR3 size: 11 residues. CDR1 is MNHEY and CDR2 is SVGEGT in the germline V gene. CDR3 DNA: TGTGCCAGCAGTTATCTAGAGACCCAGTACTTC. Residues: CASSYLETQYF.

V and J are TRBV2 and TRBJ2-7; D might be TRBD1 (6 bases). The V gene's germline CDR1 is SNHLY and CDR2 FYNNEI. CDR3 length equals 17 residues. V lost 11 bases, J lost 7 bases, and 33 bases lay in between. Here the CDR3 reads CARQWGSQGTVSSEQYF. The CDR3 DNA reads as TGTGCCCGCCAGTGGGGTAGTCAGGGGACGGTGTCGTCAGAGCAGTACTTC.

The gene calls are TRBV19 and TRBJ2-7, with 7 bases that match TRBD1. Germline V gene sequence: CDR1 LNHDA, CDR2 SQIVND (reference sequence). CDR3 length: 14 residues. Trimming at V came to 5 bases and at J to 0 bases, leaving 4 bases not matched to a gene. DNA for the CDR3: TGTGCCAGTAGTGGAGGACAGGTCTCCTACGAGCAGTACTTC. As protein: CASSGGQVSYEQYF.

The count of this clone is one. The chain carries TRBV6-5 and TRBJ2-5; the D gene is possibly TRBD1 (6 bases). CDR3 length: 15 amino acids. Trimming stripped 0 bases from V and 1 base from J, with 9 bases between. Per germline, CDR1 MNHEY and CDR2 SVGAGI. Here the CDR3 reads CASSYSGRGQETQYF. Here the CDR3 DNA reads TGTGCCAGCAGTTACTCTGGCAGGGGCCAAGAGACCCAGTACTTC.

This clone was found once. The V call is TRBV9, the J call TRBJ1-1, with D perhaps TRBD1 (6 bases). Per the germline V gene, CDR1 is SGDLS and CDR2 is YYNGEE. V was shortened by 1 base and J by 3 bases, with 7 bases between the two germline ends. The CDR3 length is 13 residues. The CDR3 DNA sequence: TGTGCCAGCAGCGTAAAGGGGGACACTGAAGCTTTCTTT. It specifies CASSVKGDTEAFF.

The chain has TRBV6-1 and TRBJ2-1, with 7 bases matching TRBD1. The CDR3 is 16 residues long. The trim removed 4 bases at V and 2 bases at J, leaving 8 bases unmatched. Germline V gene data show CDR1 as MNHNS and CDR2 as SASEGT. The CDR3 here is CASSGVDRAPYNEQFF. DNA for the CDR3: TGTGCCAGCAGTGGGGTTGACAGGGCCCCCTACAATGAGCAGTTCTTC.

This chain joins TRBV6-2 or TRBV6-3 and TRBJ1-2, with 7 bases lining up with TRBD1. The CDR3 consists of 15 residues. The junction had 9 bases not matched to a gene; V was cut back by 6 bases and J by 2 bases. The germline V gene has CDR1 MNHEY and CDR2 SVGEGT. The CDR3 DNA reads as TGTGCCAGCAGCCGAGGGACAGCCCTAAACTATGGCTACACCTTC. This codes for CASSRGTALNYGYTF.

V usage is TRBV10-3 and J usage is TRBJ2-2; tentatively, D is TRBD1 (5 bases). Trimming cost V 3 bases and J 4 bases, with 21 bases left between them. Germline-derived CDR1 and CDR2 are ENHRY and SYGVKD. The CDR3 spans 18 residues. This CDR3 is CAISDRPNQGIGTGELFF. CDR3 nucleotides: TGTGCCATCAGTGACCGCCCCAATCAGGGAATTGGCACCGGGGAGCTGTTTTTT.

The chain couples TRBV19 to TRBJ2-1, with 7 positions matching TRBD2. With 1 base clipped from V and 5 bases from J, the junction kept 5 bases outside the gene matches. Per germline, CDR1 LNHDA and CDR2 SQIVND (reference sequence). The CDR3 is made up of 15 amino acids. The CDR3: CASSIVVGGDNEQFF. The CDR3 DNA is TGTGCCAGTAGTATAGTAGTGGGAGGGGACAATGAGCAGTTCTTC.

The chain couples TRBV7-9 to TRBJ1-1; TRBD1 might be the D (5 bases). Germline CDR1 and CDR2: SEHNR and FQNEAQ (reference sequence). The ends were cut back, 5 bases at V and 11 bases at J, with 18 bases in the middle. CDR3 length: 13 residues. The CDR3 protein is CASSPQGVLDAFF. CDR3 nucleotides: TGTGCCAGCAGCCCGCAGGGCGTCCTTGATGCTTTCTTT.

The rearrangement uses TRBV6-6 and TRBJ1-4; the match to TRBD1 covers 10 bases. V trimming: 5 bases; J trimming: 7 bases; junction bases outside the gene matches: 4. The CDR3 contains 14 residues. Germline CDR1 and CDR2: MNHNY and SVGAGI (reference sequence). The CDR3 protein is CASSRQGAPEKLFF. CDR3 DNA sequence: TGTGCCAGCAGTCGACAGGGGGCGCCTGAAAAACTGTTTTTT.